This entry lists 14 T cell receptor beta chains sequenced from one sample in a study of Ad26.COV2.S vaccination and SARS-CoV-2 variants. Only in-frame clones appear in the TCRdb table, and some are missing; sequencing was by immunoSEQ multiplex PCR. The sample has 360,000 or so clones; around 89% are singletons. Stated treatment: 15 to 20 received Ad26.COV2.S at low or high dose, single or two shots; about 5 received placebo; per-sample allocation not given. The samples were gathered on day 63 after the first injection of vaccine or placebo. This material consisted of peripheral blood, taken in a trial of Ad26.COV2.S vaccine versus placebo. Every receptor here comes from a person between 18 and 65 years old who received the Ad26.COV2.S COVID-19 vaccine or a placebo.

The J gene is TRBJ1-1, the V gene TRBV11-2, with TRBD1 identical over 7 bases. J gave up 7 bases and V 4 bases, and 9 bases lay outside the gene matches. This CDR3 region has 14 residues. Germline CDR1 and CDR2: SGHAT and FQNNGV. CDR3 bases: TGTGCCAGCAGCTCGGCAGGGGGACTTCTTGAAGCTTTCTTT. It is translated as CASSSAGGLLEAFF.

A remark on this clone: Different DNA sequences within this sample yield the same CDR3. The rearrangement joins TRBV5-1 to TRBJ1-4; D unresolved. The length of the CDR3 is 16 residues. Germline V gives CDR1 SGHRS, CDR2 YFSETQ. The V gene lost 0 bases and the J gene lost 0 bases, with 9 bases spanning the gap. The CDR3 spells CASSLGQVATNEKLFF. Here the CDR3 DNA reads TGCGCCAGCAGCTTGGGCCAAGTCGCAACTAATGAAAAACTGTTTTTT. The whole variable domain, remainder taken from reference TRBV5-1 and TRBJ1-4, is KAGVTQTPRYLIKTRGQQVTLSCSPISGHRSVSWYQQTPGQGLQFLFEYFSETQRNKGNFPGRFSGRQFSNSRSEMNVSTLELGDSALYLCASSLGQVATNEKLFFGSGTQLSVL.

The chain combines TRBV4-2 with TRBJ1-3, with 7 bases that match TRBD1. CDR3 length equals 17 residues. V was pared by 5 bases and J by 0 bases, with 10 bases of the junction left unmatched. Germline values: CDR1 LGHNA, CDR2 YNFKEQ. The CDR3 bases are TGTGCCAGCAGCGGGAGGGACAGAAGTAGCTCTGGAAACACCATATATTTT. Translating it yields CASSGRDRSSSGNTIYF.

CDR3 DNA: TGTGCCAGCTCTAGGGGGTCTAATGAAAAACTGTTTTTT. Residues: CASSRGSNEKLFF. The J gene is TRBJ1-4, the V gene TRBV6-6, with D perhaps TRBD1 (6 bases). Germline CDR1 MNHNY, CDR2 SVGAGI (reference sequence). The CDR3 extends over 13 amino acids. The V gene lost 8 bases and the J gene lost 3 bases, with 10 bases spanning the gap.

CDR3 protein: CSVRRELDGGPRAQYF. The CDR3 DNA reads TGCAGCGTTAGAAGGGAACTAGATGGGGGGCCAAGGGCCCAGTACTTC. The chain carries TRBV29-1 and TRBJ2-5; D assignment may be TRBD1 or TRBD2 (6 bases each). Trimming cost V 5 bases and J 9 bases, with 28 bases left between them. The CDR3 runs 16 residues. Germline CDR1 SQVTM, CDR2 ANQGSEA.

J is TRBJ2-1 and V is TRBV29-1; a possible D gene is TRBD1 (5 bases). V lost 3 bases and J lost 9, with 18 bases in between. This CDR3 comprises 14 residues. Germline loops: CDR1 SQVTM, CDR2 ANQGSEA. The CDR3, as DNA: TGCAGCGTTGAGACAGTCCCCCAAACATGTGAGCAGTTCTTC. The encoded protein is CSVETVPQTCEQFF.

This sequence joins TRBV7-9 and TRBJ2-1; the D gene could be TRBD1 or TRBD2 (5 bases each). V was shortened by 6 bases and J by 3 bases, with 12 bases between the two germline ends. The CDR3 loop spans 14 amino acids. The V gene's germline CDR1 is SEHNR and CDR2 FQNEAQ (reference sequence). CDR3 protein: CASSPGPSYNEQFF. The DNA of the CDR3 is TGTGCCAGCAGTCCGGGACCAAGCTACAATGAGCAGTTCTTC.

V and J are TRBV14 and TRBJ1-2; tentative D call: TRBD1 (6 bases). V lost 2 bases, J lost 4 bases, and 14 bases lay in between. CDR3 length equals 15 residues. Germline-derived CDR1 and CDR2 are SGHDN and FVKESK. Here the CDR3 reads CASSQYRGRSYGYTF. Written as DNA, the CDR3 is TGTGCCAGCAGCCAATACCGGGGGCGCTCCTATGGCTACACCTTC.

In the case of this clone: The same CDR3 can be traced to other DNA sequences in this sample. This chain joins TRBV11-2 and TRBJ2-1; D may be TRBD1 or TRBD2 (5 bases each). This CDR3 contains 15 residues. Germline V gene sequence: CDR1 SGHAT, CDR2 FQNNGV. The germline V and J ends were trimmed by 1 base and 0 bases, with 7 bases remaining between them. For the CDR3, the DNA is TGTGCCAGCAGCTTAGGTGGGGGCTCCTACAATGAGCAGTTCTTC. Translated: CASSLGGGSYNEQFF.

This clone has just one count. The rearrangement links TRBV7-2 to TRBJ2-2; D unclear. CDR3 size: 13 residues. Trimming shortened V by 5 bases and J by 6 bases, and 10 bases separated the two germline ends. Germline CDR1 SGHTA, CDR2 FQGNSA. The CDR3 protein is CASSPPTPGELFF. CDR3 DNA sequence: TGTGCCAGCAGCCCCCCCACCCCCGGGGAGCTGTTTTTT. The full variable domain, rest sourced from reference TRBV7-2 and TRBJ2-2, is GAGVSQSPSNKVTEKGKDVELRCDPISGHTALYWYRQSLGQGLEFLIYFQGNSAPDKSGLPSDRFSAERTGGSVSTLTIQRTQQEDSAVYLCASSPPTPGELFFGEGSRLTVL.

This sequence joins TRBV5-1 and TRBJ1-4; D gene uncertain. V was pared by 0 bases and J by 3 bases, with 6 bases between. Germline CDR1 reads SGHRS; CDR2 reads YFSETQ. The CDR3 spans 14 residues. The CDR3 spells CASSLERSNEKLFF. The CDR3 nucleotides read TGCGCCAGCAGCTTGGAGAGATCTAATGAAAAACTGTTTTTT.

The V gene is TRBV28, the J gene TRBJ1-2; 8 bases are a match to TRBD1. The length of the CDR3 is 14 residues. Germline V CDR1 and CDR2: MDHEN, SYDVKM. Trimming removed 9 bases from V and 7 bases from J; junction bases left unmatched: 13. CDR3 amino acids: CASRLRRTGIGYTF. CDR3 DNA: TGTGCCAGTCGGCTCCGGCGGACAGGGATTGGCTACACCTTC.

This clone was seen just once. The rearrangement joins TRBV5-4 to TRBJ1-4; TRBD1 agrees at 9 bases. The CDR3 totals 17 residues. Losses at the gene ends were 0 bases for V and 8 bases for J; bases not matched to a gene: 11. Per germline, CDR1 SGHNT and CDR2 YYREEE (reference sequence). The DNA of the CDR3 is TGTGCCAGCAGCTTGGCGGGACAGGGTTCACTGGGCGAAAAACTGTTTTTT. It is translated as CASSLAGQGSLGEKLFF.

The chain couples TRBV5-1 to TRBJ2-2; D unresolved. This CDR3 is 15 amino acids long. V gave up 1 base and J gave up 2 bases, with 9 bases separating them. Per germline, CDR1 SGHRS and CDR2 YFSETQ. The DNA for the CDR3 is TGCGCCAGCAGCTTGCGGGTCTTTAACACCGGGGAGCTGTTTTTT. This sequence encodes CASSLRVFNTGELFF.